This TCR beta chain was captured in a study of regulatory T cells in long-lasting Graves disease. CDR1 MDHEN and CDR2 SYDVKM come from the germline V gene. Trimming at V came to 6 bases and at J to 3 bases, leaving 1 base not matched to a gene. The CDR3 totals 12 residues. The time point here: newly diagnosed GD, antithyroid drugs for less than 3 months. Scientists built the TCR library using RNA that was extracted from PBMCs. This clonotype has a count of ten or more. HTBI primers from iRepertoire and Arm-PCR of CDR3 regions yielded the TCR beta libraries. Using its own MiXCR run on the multiplex PCR reads, TCRdb lists one record per CDR3 protein. The top ten clones hold approximately 17% of a sample with roughly 420,000 distinct CDR3 sequences, approximately 15% of them seen once. The sample was also linked to a second study, of T cells in Graves' hyperthyroidism and ophthalmopathy. In that study: On the basis of clinical symptoms, serum thyroxine and TRAb, thyroid ultrasound and orbital computed tomography, diagnoses were made.

The chain is built from TRBV28 and TRBJ2-7, with TRBD2 matching over 8 bases. The receptor was isolated from a woman in her forties or fifties with Graves disease. The sequenced sample was peripheral blood mononuclear cells (PBMCs), obtained at new diagnosis, from a patient treated with antithyroid drugs. This CDR3 reads CASRLAGYEQYF. CDR3 DNA sequence: TGTGCCAGCAGGCTAGCGGGCTACGAGCAGTACTTC.